These 18 T cell receptor beta chains came from one sample sequenced in a study of blood T cell repertoires in COVID-19. Method: immunoSEQ multiplex PCR; TCRdb's copy keeps in-frame clones and lacks some. The sample includes under 150,000 clones, 88% seen only once; the top ten take more than 1%. The sample was PBMCs or T cells enriched from blood (not recorded which). The receptor set was obtained from a woman aged 25 to 39 with acute COVID-19.

This sequence joins TRBV19 and TRBJ2-3; 10 bases align to TRBD2. This CDR3 comprises 15 residues. Trimming cost V 5 bases and J 6 bases; bases outside gene matches: 8. CDR1 is LNHDA and CDR2 is SQIVND in the germline V gene (reference sequence). CDR3 DNA sequence: TGTGCCAGTAGTTCACGACCGGGACTAGCGGATACGCAGTATTTT. This encodes CASSSRPGLADTQYF.

The chain combines TRBV2 with TRBJ1-6; D might be TRBD1 (6 bases). Trimming stripped 2 bases from V and 4 bases from J, with 15 bases between. This CDR3 has 17 amino acids. Germline CDR1 SNHLY, CDR2 FYNNEI. CDR3 protein: CASSEFWIGQYNSPLHF. For the CDR3, the DNA is TGTGCCAGCAGTGAATTTTGGATTGGACAGTATAATTCACCCCTCCACTTT.

This clone was seen once. The chain combines TRBV30 with TRBJ2-1; 12 bases are shared with TRBD2. V was pared by 4 bases and J by 5 bases, with 9 bases of the junction left unmatched. The CDR3 totals 16 residues. The V gene's germline CDR1 is GTSNPN and CDR2 SVGIG (reference sequence). The CDR3 loop is CAWTGLAGNLNNEQFF. For the CDR3, the DNA is TGTGCCTGGACTGGACTAGCGGGAAATCTTAACAATGAGCAGTTCTTC.

Regarding this clone: The sample has other DNA sequences that encode this CDR3 too. This rearrangement joins TRBV7-2 to TRBJ2-7; 11 bases are shared with TRBD2. Germline trimming cut 2 bases from V and 4 bases from J; bases unmatched to any gene: 7. The CDR3 spans 16 residues. Germline-derived CDR1 and CDR2 are SGHTA and FQGNSA. CDR3 bases: TGTGCCAGCAGCTTATTGGGCCTAGCGGGAGGTTACGAGCAGTACTTC. Translated, it gives CASSLLGLAGGYEQYF.

V usage is TRBV7-2 and J usage is TRBJ1-2; 9 nucleotides align to TRBD1. The germline CDR1 and CDR2 sequences are SGHTA and FQGNSA. The trim removed 1 base at V and 8 bases at J, leaving 2 bases unmatched. CDR3 length: 13 residues. The CDR3: CASSLVGTGGYTF. CDR3 sequence (DNA): TGTGCCAGCAGCTTAGTAGGGACAGGGGGCTACACCTTC.

The J gene is TRBJ2-7, the V gene TRBV10-3, with D perhaps matching TRBD1 (6 bases). Germline CDR1 is ENHRY and CDR2 is SYGVKD. The germline V and J ends were trimmed by 1 base and 7 bases, with 11 bases remaining between them. The length of the CDR3 is 13 residues. The CDR3 nucleotides are TGTGCCATCAGTGAGTGGGACACAGAGGAGCAGTACTTC. Protein product: CAISEWDTEEQYF.

This clone was detected a few times. The rearrangement uses TRBV3-1 (or the pseudogene TRBV3-2) and TRBJ2-2; no firm D call. This CDR3 is 12 amino acids long. In germline, CDR1 is LGHDT, CDR2 YNNKEL (reference sequence). With 1 base removed from V and 6 bases from J, the gap between germline ends came to 3 bases. CDR3 nucleotides: TGTGCCAGCAGCCAAGTCTCCGGGGAGCTGTTTTTT. It specifies CASSQVSGELFF.

The table lists this clone with a count of one. The rearrangement links TRBV5-1 to TRBJ2-7; 16 bases are shared with TRBD2. The CDR3 length is 16 residues. Trimming at V came to 3 bases and at J to 2 bases, leaving 2 bases not matched to a gene. Germline V gives CDR1 SGHRS, CDR2 YFSETQ. CDR3 sequence: CASSSGTSGRAYEQYF. In DNA form, the CDR3 reads TGCGCCAGCAGCTCCGGGACTAGCGGGAGGGCCTACGAGCAGTACTTC.

The V call is TRBV24-1, the J call TRBJ1-2, with 9 nucleotides matching TRBD1. The CDR3 consists of 17 residues. The trim removed 4 bases at V and 4 bases at J, leaving 12 bases unmatched. Germline V gene sequence: CDR1 KGHDR, CDR2 SFDVKD. The CDR3: CATSDTTPTGGAYGYTF. CDR3 coding DNA: TGTGCCACCAGTGACACCACCCCTACAGGGGGCGCCTATGGCTACACCTTC.

This clone was observed a single time. V is TRBV6-2 or TRBV6-3 and J is TRBJ2-5; 7 bases match TRBD1. In germline, CDR1 is MNHEY, CDR2 SVGEGT. V lost 2 bases, J lost 0 bases, and 6 bases stayed unmatched. The CDR3 has 16 amino acids. CDR3 sequence (DNA): TGTGCCAGCAGTTACGACAGGGACAGATACCAAGAGACCCAGTACTTC. It codes for CASSYDRDRYQETQYF.

This clone was recorded once. V gene TRBV24-1 combines with J gene TRBJ2-5; 10 nucleotides line up with TRBD1. V was clipped by 4 bases and J by 4 bases; unmatched bases: 5. The CDR3 is 15 residues long. Germline CDR1 and CDR2: KGHDR and SFDVKD. This CDR3 reads CATSDHGTGAETQYF. The CDR3 nucleotides read TGTGCCACCAGTGACCATGGGACAGGGGCAGAGACCCAGTACTTC.

J is TRBJ2-2 and V is TRBV29-1; 8 bases agree with TRBD1. The germline CDR1 and CDR2 sequences are SQVTM and ANQGSEA. The ends lost 5 bases at V and 4 bases at J; junction bases unmatched: 12. The CDR3 totals 16 residues. The CDR3 bases are TGCAGCGTTCAACGCGCCGGGACAGGCCCCACCGGGGAGCTGTTTTTT. The encoded protein is CSVQRAGTGPTGELFF.

The rearrangement uses TRBV27 and TRBJ2-4, with D uncertain. The length of the CDR3 is 14 residues. The germline CDR1 and CDR2 sequences are MNHEY and SMNVEV (reference sequence). V was cut by 6 bases and J by 0 bases, with 9 bases left in between. In nucleotides, the CDR3 is TGTGCCAGCAGCACTACGCTAGCCAAAAACATTCAGTACTTC. Protein product: CASSTTLAKNIQYF.

This chain connects TRBV7-2 to TRBJ2-7; 7 nucleotides agree with TRBD2. CDR1 is SGHTA, CDR2 FQGNSA, per germline. This CDR3 comprises 15 residues. V lost 6 bases and J lost 2; bases outside the gene matches: 10. CDR3 protein: CASREASGGPYEQYF. CDR3 bases: TGTGCCAGCAGGGAAGCTAGCGGAGGCCCCTACGAGCAGTACTTC.

CDR3 DNA sequence: TGTGCCAGCAGTTTAGGGCAGGGAAGGTACGAGCAGTACTTC. Translating gives CASSLGQGRYEQYF. The chain links TRBV27 to TRBJ2-7; possibly TRBD1 for D (5 bases). The CDR3 sequence is 14 residues long. CDR1 is MNHEY and CDR2 is SMNVEV in the germline V gene (reference sequence). Between the trimmed V and J ends, which lost 2 bases and 4 bases, there was a span of 12 bases.

The table lists this clone with a count of one. The V and J genes are TRBV5-1 and TRBJ2-7; TRBD2 aligns across 7 bases. Germline V lookup: CDR1 SGHRS, CDR2 YFSETQ. Trimming took 0 bases from V and 5 from J; bases not matched to a gene: 11. This CDR3 comprises 16 residues. In DNA, the CDR3 is TGCGCCAGCAGCTTGGCGATCTCAAGCGGGAACCACGAGCAGTACTTC. Amino acid sequence: CASSLAISSGNHEQYF. Supplemented by reference TRBV5-1 and TRBJ2-7, the full variable domain reads KAGVTQTPRYLIKTRGQQVTLSCSPISGHRSVSWYQQTPGQGLQFLFEYFSETQRNKGNFPGRFSGRQFSNSRSEMNVSTLELGDSALYLCASSLAISSGNHEQYFGPGTRLTVT.

The CDR3 nucleotides read TGTGCCAGCAGTATCCTCAATCTGTACGGCTATGGCTACACCTTC. Residues: CASSILNLYGYGYTF. V and J are TRBV21-1 and TRBJ1-2. TRBV21-1 is classified as a pseudogene. The CDR3 totals 15 residues.

V usage is TRBV7-2 and J usage is TRBJ2-3; 10 bases match TRBD2. Germline V gives CDR1 SGHTA, CDR2 FQGNSA. The CDR3 length is 15 residues. V was pared by 5 bases and J by 6 bases, with 8 bases of the junction left unmatched. In DNA form, the CDR3 reads TGTGCCAGCAGCCGCGCTAGCGGGAGTACGGATACGCAGTATTTT. Translating it yields CASSRASGSTDTQYF. Full variable domain (missing parts from reference TRBV7-2 and TRBJ2-3): GAGVSQSPSNKVTEKGKDVELRCDPISGHTALYWYRQSLGQGLEFLIYFQGNSAPDKSGLPSDRFSAERTGGSVSTLTIQRTQQEDSAVYLCASSRASGSTDTQYFGPGTRLTVL.